This TCR beta chain was recovered during a study of blood T cell repertoires in COVID-19. The assay was immunoSEQ multiplex PCR, and TCRdb's table has in-frame clones only and misses some. In the table there are about 200,000 clones, 86% of which are singletons. The TCR sequence derives from a woman in her thirties or forties in a cohort exposed to, infected with or recovered from COVID-19 (not recorded which). Sequencing was done on a sample of PBMCs or T cells enriched from blood (not recorded which).

The chain's CDR3 is CASSHPQGVNTEAFF. CDR3 sequence (DNA): TGTGCCAGCAGCCACCCACAGGGGGTGAACACTGAAGCTTTCTTT. The chain links TRBV7-9 to TRBJ1-1; TRBD1 aligns across 8 bases. Per germline, CDR1 SEHNR and CDR2 FQNEAQ (reference sequence). With 5 bases clipped from V and 0 bases from J, the junction kept 5 bases outside the gene matches. The CDR3 sequence is 15 residues long.